This section outlines one T cell receptor beta chain sequence together with its context. TCRdb fed the 5' RACE reads into MiXCR, producing one record per CDR3 protein. This sample has tens of thousands of distinct CDR3 sequences; around 15% occur once, and the top ten carry roughly 1.3%. This record belongs to a study of T-cell memory formation after mild COVID-19. Germline V gene data show CDR1 as SGHKS and CDR2 as YYEKEE (reference sequence). The CDR3 sequence is 18 residues long. With 1 base clipped from V and 6 bases from J, the junction kept 12 bases outside the gene matches. The rearrangement joins TRBV5-5 to TRBJ2-3; 12 nucleotides agree with TRBD2. The receptor was isolated from an adult who had mild COVID-19 (a few samples of this study predate the infection). Cell type and time point are not known. The source material was PBMCs or a T cell subset sorted from them (not recorded which). In DNA form, the CDR3 reads TGTGCCAGCAGCTTGATGTTGTCTAGCGGGAGGGCCAGGGATACGCAGTATTTT. It yields the protein CASSLMLSSGRARDTQYF.